This T cell receptor (beta chain) comes out of a study of blood T cell repertoires in COVID-19. Study-level background: The study drew acute and convalescent COVID-19 samples from the United States, Italy and Spain. PBMCs, B-cell-depleted T cells, or T cells were the source of the cDNA or gDNA that made up the material.

As processed by the authors: Cell counts per sample came from amplifying reference gene primers. The table came from immunoSEQ multiplex PCR; TCRdb's copy has only in-frame clones and leaves some out. The DNA was the basis for D and trimming; V, J and clone size are from that table. The repertoire includes tens of thousands of clones, around nine tenths of them detected once, and about 3.4% sits in the top ten. Germline values: CDR1 LNHDA, CDR2 SQIVND (reference sequence). Trimming took 7 bases from V and 5 from J; bases not matched to a gene: 12. This CDR3 has 17 amino acids. The sample comprised peripheral blood. The gene calls are TRBV19 and TRBJ2-1; 12 positions match TRBD2. This receptor was obtained from a woman in her fifties or sixties with COVID-19, enrolled during active disease. CDR3 sequence (DNA): TGTGCCAGTATAGATGCTAGCGGGAGGGCCCCGGACAATGAGCAGTTCTTC. Its protein is CASIDASGRAPDNEQFF.